This T cell receptor beta chain was identified during a study of shared clonotypes between healthy human individuals. Findings and caveats of the study: Some naive CD4 clonotypes, roughly 4.7%, turned up in common across four donors. Larger estimated richness was generally seen in naive subsets than in memory subsets. Non-shared clonotypes had lower generation probabilities than those shared by all four donors.

CDR1 and CDR2 from the germline V gene are SGHRS and YFSETQ. Trimming left V 5 bases short and J 5 bases short, with 19 bases between. The CDR3 is 15 residues long. Worth noting for this clone: What it binds is not known.

Authors' processing steps: ImmunoSEQ yielded junction-only sequences lacking quality scores, so filtering differed. Here immunoSEQ multiplex PCR was the method, and the copy in TCRdb shows in-frame clones only, minus some. V, J and clone size reflect that table, while D and trimming were determined from the DNA. The table lists hundreds of thousands of clones, approximately 79% of them singletons, with 1.5% to 2% in the top ten. The specimen was memory CD4+ T cells sorted from blood. Noted subset: CD45RA-negative fraction. The chain carries TRBV5-1 and TRBJ1-1; no clear D. The sequence derives from a woman between 25 and 40 years old in good health. The CDR3 reads CASSLFRASGTEAFF. For the CDR3, the DNA is TGCGCCAGCAGTCTTTTTAGGGCATCGGGGACTGAAGCTTTCTTT.